This T cell receptor beta chain was captured in a study of T-cell reconstitution after alpha-beta-depleted transplantation in children. The table lists this clonotype with many counts. Its antigen is as yet unknown. The CDR3 runs to 13 residues. V was clipped by 6 bases and J by 4 bases, with 12 bases between them. CDR1 is SQVTM, CDR2 ANQGSEA, per germline. Study results and limitations: Reportedly, alpha-beta T cells present about two months post-transplant originated from several hundred expanded clones of graft origin. High day-60 TCRbeta diversity in some patients came from surviving recipient T cells and thymic progenitors. A year had passed since transplant, and T-cell counts and diversity by then came mostly from newly produced T cells.

During its preparation, the TCRbeta library received unique molecular identifiers. TCRdb processed the PCR reads anew with MiXCR; each CDR3 protein has one entry. The sample includes about 130,000 distinct CDR3 sequences, roughly 10% of them seen just once. The chain couples TRBV29-1 to TRBJ1-4, with D maybe TRBD1 (5 bases). The starting material was PBMCs, mostly from graft donor cells, obtained 180 days after TCRalphabeta/CD19-depleted stem cell transplant. The source is a girl less than two years old who had a stem cell transplant for combined immunodeficiency, so the T cells may come from the graft donor. The CDR3 protein is CSVRQIFNEKLFF. CDR3 nucleotide sequence: TGCAGCGTGAGACAGATATTTAATGAAAAACTGTTTTTT.